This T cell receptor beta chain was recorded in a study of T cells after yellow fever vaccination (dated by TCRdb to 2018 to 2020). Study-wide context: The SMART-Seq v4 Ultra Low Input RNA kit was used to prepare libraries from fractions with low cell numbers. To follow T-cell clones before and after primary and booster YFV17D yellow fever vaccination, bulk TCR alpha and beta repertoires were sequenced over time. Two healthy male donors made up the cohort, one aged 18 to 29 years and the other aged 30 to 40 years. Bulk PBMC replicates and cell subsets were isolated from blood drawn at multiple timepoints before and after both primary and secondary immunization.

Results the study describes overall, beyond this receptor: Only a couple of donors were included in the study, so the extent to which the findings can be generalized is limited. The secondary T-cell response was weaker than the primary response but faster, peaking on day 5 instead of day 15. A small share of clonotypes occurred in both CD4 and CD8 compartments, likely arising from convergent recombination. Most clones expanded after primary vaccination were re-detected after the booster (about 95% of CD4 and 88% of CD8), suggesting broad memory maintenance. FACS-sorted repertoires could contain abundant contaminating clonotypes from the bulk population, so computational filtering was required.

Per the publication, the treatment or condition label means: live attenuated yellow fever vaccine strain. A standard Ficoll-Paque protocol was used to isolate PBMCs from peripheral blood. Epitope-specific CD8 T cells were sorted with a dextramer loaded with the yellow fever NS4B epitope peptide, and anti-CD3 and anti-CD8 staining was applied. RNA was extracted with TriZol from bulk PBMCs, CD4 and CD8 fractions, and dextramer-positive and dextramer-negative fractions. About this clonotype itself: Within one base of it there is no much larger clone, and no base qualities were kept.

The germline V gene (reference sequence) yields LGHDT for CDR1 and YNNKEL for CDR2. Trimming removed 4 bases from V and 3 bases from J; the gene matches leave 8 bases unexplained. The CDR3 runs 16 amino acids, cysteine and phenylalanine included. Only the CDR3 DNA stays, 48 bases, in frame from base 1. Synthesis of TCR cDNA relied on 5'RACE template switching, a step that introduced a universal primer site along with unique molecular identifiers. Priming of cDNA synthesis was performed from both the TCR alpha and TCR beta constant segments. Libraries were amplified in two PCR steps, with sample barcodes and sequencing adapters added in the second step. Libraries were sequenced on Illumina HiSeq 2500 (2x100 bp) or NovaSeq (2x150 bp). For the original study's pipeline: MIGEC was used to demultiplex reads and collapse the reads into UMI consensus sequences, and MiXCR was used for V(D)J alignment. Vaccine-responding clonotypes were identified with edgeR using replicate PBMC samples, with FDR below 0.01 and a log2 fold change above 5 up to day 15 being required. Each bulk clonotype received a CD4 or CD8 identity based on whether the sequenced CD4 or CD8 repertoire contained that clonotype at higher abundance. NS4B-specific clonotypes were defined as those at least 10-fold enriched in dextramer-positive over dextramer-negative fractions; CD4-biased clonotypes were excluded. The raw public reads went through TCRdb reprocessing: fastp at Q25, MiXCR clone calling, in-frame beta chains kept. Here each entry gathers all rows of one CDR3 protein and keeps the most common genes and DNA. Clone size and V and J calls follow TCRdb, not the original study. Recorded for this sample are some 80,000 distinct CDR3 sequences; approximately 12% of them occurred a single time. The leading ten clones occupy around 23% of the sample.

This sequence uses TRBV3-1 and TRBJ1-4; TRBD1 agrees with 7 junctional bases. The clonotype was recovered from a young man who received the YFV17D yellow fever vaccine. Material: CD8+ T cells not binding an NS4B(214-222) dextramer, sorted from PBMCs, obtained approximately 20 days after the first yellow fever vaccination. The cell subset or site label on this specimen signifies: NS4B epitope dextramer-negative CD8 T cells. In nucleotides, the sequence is TGTGCCAGCAGCCGCCACACAGGGGATTCTAATGAAAAACTGTTTTTT. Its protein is CASSRHTGDSNEKLFF. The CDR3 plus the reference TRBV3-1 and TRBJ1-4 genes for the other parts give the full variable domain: DTAVSQTPKYLVTQMGNDKSIKCEQNLGHDTMYWYKQDSKKFLKIMFSYNNKELIINETVPNRFSPKSPDKAHLNLHINSLELGDSAVYFCASSRHTGDSNEKLFFGSGTQLSVL.